These 24 T cell receptor beta chains share one sample of origin, sequenced in a study of blood T cell repertoires in COVID-19. Measured with immunoSEQ multiplex PCR; TCRdb has only the in-frame clones, and not every one. Of 150,000 to 200,000 clones in the sample, more than 75% are singletons; the top ten hold approximately 5.6%. Sequences were obtained from peripheral blood. The receptors come from a man aged 35-49 years with active or convalescent COVID-19.

The V gene is TRBV18, the J gene TRBJ2-5; D possibly corresponds to TRBD1 (5 bases). Germline CDR1 and CDR2: KGHSH and LQKENI. V lost 3 bases and J 0 bases, leaving 8 bases between the germline ends. CDR3 length equals 14 residues. Here the CDR3 reads CASSPPDNQETQYF. The CDR3 nucleotides are TGTGCCAGCTCACCCCCGGACAACCAAGAGACCCAGTACTTC.

The V and J genes are TRBV12-3 or TRBV12-4 and TRBJ2-1; TRBD2 matches at 9 bases. This CDR3 has 13 residues. V was clipped by 8 bases and J by 10 bases; unmatched bases: 9. This chain's CDR3 is CASGRVAGDEQFF. CDR3 sequence (DNA): TGTGCCAGCGGTAGGGTAGCGGGAGACGAGCAGTTCTTC.

V usage is TRBV19 and J usage is TRBJ1-5, with TRBD1 as a possible D gene (6 bases). Trimming left V 11 bases short and J 1 base short, with 21 bases between. The CDR3 has 16 amino acids. Germline CDR1 is LNHDA and CDR2 is SQIVND (reference sequence). CDR3 nucleotide sequence: TGTGCCTCCAAAGGGAGGGGGGCGGTAAGCAATCAGCCCCAGCATTTT. Translated: CASKGRGAVSNQPQHF.

This chain links TRBV27 with TRBJ1-3; possibly TRBD1 for D (5 bases). Germline V lookup: CDR1 MNHEY, CDR2 SMNVEV (reference sequence). V was trimmed by 4 bases and J by 1 base, leaving 11 bases between them. This CDR3 contains 15 residues. Here the CDR3 reads CASSSKGLSGNTIYF. The CDR3 bases are TGTGCCAGCAGTTCTAAGGGGCTATCTGGAAACACCATATATTTT.

The CDR3 region is CSVVLLGSGDAEAFF. CDR3 sequence (DNA): TGCAGCGTTGTTCTTTTAGGTTCAGGGGACGCTGAAGCTTTCTTT. The rearrangement uses TRBV29-1 and TRBJ1-1; D might be TRBD1 (6 bases). Looked up from germline, CDR1 is SQVTM and CDR2 is ANQGSEA. The V end was cut by 4 bases, the J end by 6 bases, with 21 bases between. The CDR3 extends over 15 amino acids.

The rearrangement uses TRBV29-1 and TRBJ2-5; 7 bases line up with TRBD2. J was trimmed by 1 base and V by 1 base; bases with no gene match: 3. The CDR3 covers 14 residues. Germline V gene lookup returns CDR1 SQVTM and CDR2 ANQGSEA. CDR3 sequence reads: CSVEGGTTQETQYF. In DNA, the CDR3 is TGCAGCGTTGAAGGGGGGACTACCCAAGAGACCCAGTACTTC.

The chain uses TRBV25-1 and TRBJ1-6; D is undetermined. V lost 3 bases and J lost 5, with 11 bases in between. Germline CDR1 reads MGHDK; CDR2 reads SYGVNS. The CDR3 contains 15 residues. The CDR3 loop is CASSDQTRNNSPLHF. The CDR3 DNA sequence: TGTGCCAGCAGTGACCAAACTCGCAATAATTCACCCCTCCACTTT. The entire variable domain, with the rest obtained from reference TRBV25-1 and TRBJ1-6, is as follows: EADIYQTPRYLVIGTGKKITLECSQTMGHDKMYWYQQDPGMELHLIHYSYGVNSTEKGDLSSESTVSRIRTEHFPLTLESARPSHTSQYLCASSDQTRNNSPLHFGNGTRLTVT.

The chain is built from TRBV4-1 and TRBJ1-2; D is unclear. The V end was cut by 4 bases, the J end by 8 bases, with 17 bases between. This CDR3 spans 14 amino acids. Germline-derived CDR1 and CDR2 are MGHRA and YSYEKL. The CDR3 DNA follows: TGCGCCAGCAGCCCTATACCCGGGAGTGGGGGCTACACCTTC. Its translation is CASSPIPGSGGYTF.

J is TRBJ1-5 and V is TRBV2; the D gene is possibly TRBD1 (5 bases). Trimming took 1 base from V and 3 from J, leaving 10 bases between them. Looked up from germline, CDR1 is SNHLY and CDR2 is FYNNEI. The CDR3 runs to 15 residues. In DNA, the CDR3 is TGTGCCAGCAGTGAAGGGAGGGGATCCAATCAGCCCCAGCATTTT. Encoded protein: CASSEGRGSNQPQHF.

The chain couples TRBV5-1 to TRBJ2-6; 7 nucleotides line up with TRBD1. The CDR3 has 19 residues. V lost 2 bases to trimming and J lost 4 bases; unmatched junction nucleotides: 15. The germline CDR1 and CDR2 sequences are SGHRS and YFSETQ. The CDR3 DNA follows: TGCGCCAGCAGCTTACAGGGGCCAACTTCCCTTGCGGGGGCCAACGTCCTGACTTTC. Protein: CASSLQGPTSLAGANVLTF. The full variable domain, completed using reference TRBV5-1 and TRBJ2-6, is KAGVTQTPRYLIKTRGQQVTLSCSPISGHRSVSWYQQTPGQGLQFLFEYFSETQRNKGNFPGRFSGRQFSNSRSEMNVSTLELGDSALYLCASSLQGPTSLAGANVLTFGAGSRLTVL.

The rearrangement joins TRBV5-8 to TRBJ1-3, with D tentatively TRBD1 (5 bases). V was cut by 3 bases and J by 0 bases, with 10 bases left in between. The CDR3 runs to 15 residues. Looked up from germline, CDR1 is SGHTS and CDR2 is YDEGEE. The CDR3 is CASSYSGVSGNTIYF. CDR3 nucleotide sequence: TGTGCCAGCAGCTACTCGGGGGTCTCTGGAAACACCATATATTTT.

This clone appeared a single time. The V gene is TRBV27, the J gene TRBJ1-5; 9 positions match TRBD1. Trimming cost V 5 bases and J 3 bases; bases outside gene matches: 5. Germline loops: CDR1 MNHEY, CDR2 SMNVEV (reference sequence). The CDR3 runs 15 residues. CDR3 in DNA: TGTGCCAGCAGTCAATGGACAGGGGACAATCAGCCCCAGCATTTT. It codes for CASSQWTGDNQPQHF.

This chain connects TRBV3-1 (or the pseudogene TRBV3-2) to TRBJ2-1; 12 bases are shared with TRBD1. Germline values: CDR1 LGHDT, CDR2 YNNKEL (reference sequence). The CDR3 consists of 15 residues. V shed 4 bases, J shed 6 bases, and the junction held 4 bases outside the gene matches. DNA of the CDR3: TGTGCCAGCAGCCTACCGGGACAGGGGGCCAATGAGCAGTTCTTC. It codes for CASSLPGQGANEQFF.

The genes are TRBV19 and TRBJ1-2; possible D gene TRBD1, 6 bases. V lost 1 base and J lost 3, with 6 bases in between. Per germline, CDR1 LNHDA and CDR2 SQIVND (reference sequence). The CDR3 runs 13 residues. CDR3 region: CASSIGTDYGYTF. In DNA, the CDR3 is TGTGCCAGTAGTATAGGGACAGACTATGGCTACACCTTC.

This rearrangement joins TRBV11-3 to TRBJ2-2, with 7 nucleotides matching TRBD1. J lost 0 bases, V lost 7 bases, and 5 bases had no gene match. The germline gives CDR1 SGHNT, CDR2 YENEEA. This CDR3 comprises 15 residues. Here the CDR3 reads CASNGQDPNTGELFF. CDR3 DNA: TGTGCCAGCAATGGACAGGATCCGAACACCGGGGAGCTGTTTTTT.

The chain couples TRBV5-1 to TRBJ2-3; maybe TRBD1 (5 bases). Germline V gene data show CDR1 as SGHRS and CDR2 as YFSETQ. V lost 0 bases and J 4 bases, leaving 9 bases between the germline ends. CDR3 length equals 14 residues. CDR3 region: CASSLEQESDTQYF. The CDR3 region has the DNA TGCGCCAGCAGCTTGGAACAGGAGTCAGATACGCAGTATTTT.

In nucleotides, the CDR3 is TGTGCCAGCAGTCCCCGGGGAGGGCTGCTGGGCTACGAGCAGTACTTC. Its translation: CASSPRGGLLGYEQYF. The chain has TRBV27 and TRBJ2-7; 7 bases line up with TRBD2. The length of the CDR3 is 16 residues. Germline CDR1 MNHEY, CDR2 SMNVEV (reference sequence). The V gene end was trimmed by 5 bases and the J gene end by 3 bases; junction bases not matched to a gene: 13.

The rearrangement joins TRBV20-1 to TRBJ2-7, with a possible D match to TRBD1 (5 bases). Per the germline V gene, CDR1 is DFQATT and CDR2 is SNEGSKA (reference sequence). V was shortened by 5 bases and J by 3 bases, with 8 bases between the two germline ends. The CDR3 totals 11 residues. The chain's CDR3 is CSALDSYEQYF. DNA of the CDR3: TGCAGTGCTCTTGACAGCTACGAGCAGTACTTC.

This CDR3 reads CASRRTGYQETQYF. DNA of the CDR3: TGTGCCAGTAGAAGGACAGGGTACCAAGAGACCCAGTACTTC. The chain has TRBV19 and TRBJ2-5; 8 bases are shared with TRBD1. Trimming removed 6 bases from V and 0 bases from J; junction bases left unmatched: 3. This CDR3 is 14 amino acids long. Germline CDR1 LNHDA, CDR2 SQIVND (reference sequence). The variable domain in full, with the rest retrieved from reference TRBV19 and TRBJ2-5, is DGGITQSPKYLFRKEGQNVTLSCEQNLNHDAMYWYRQDPGQGLRLIYYSQIVNDFQKGDIAEGYSVSREKKESFPLTVTSAQKNPTAFYLCASRRTGYQETQYFGPGTRLLVL.

V gene TRBV12-3 or TRBV12-4 combines with J gene TRBJ1-1; D is possibly TRBD1 (6 bases). The CDR3 runs to 13 residues. With 5 bases removed from V and 4 bases from J, the gap between germline ends came to 11 bases. The CDR3 region has the DNA TGTGCCAGCAGTCCAACAGGGATCACTGAAGCTTTCTTT. It is translated as CASSPTGITEAFF.

About this clone: Other nucleotide sequences from this sample produce the same CDR3. The V call is TRBV3-1 (or the pseudogene TRBV3-2), the J call TRBJ1-6; the match to TRBD1 covers 7 bases. This CDR3 comprises 13 residues. Trimming took 3 bases from V and 7 from J; bases not matched to a gene: 0. CDR1 is LGHDT and CDR2 is YNNKEL in the germline V gene (reference sequence). For the CDR3, the DNA is TGTGCCAGCAGCCAGGACAGGAATTCACCCCTCCACTTT. It encodes CASSQDRNSPLHF.

V usage is TRBV7-3 and J usage is TRBJ2-1; 13 nucleotides align to TRBD2. With 5 bases clipped from V and 7 bases from J, the junction kept 8 bases outside the gene matches. CDR3 size: 16 residues. The germline CDR1 and CDR2 sequences are SGHTA and FQGTGA. CDR3 protein: CASSPMKTSGGNEQFF. CDR3 sequence (DNA): TGTGCCAGCAGCCCCATGAAGACTAGCGGGGGGAATGAGCAGTTCTTC.

J is TRBJ1-1 and V is TRBV3-1 (or the pseudogene TRBV3-2); TRBD1 agrees at 10 bases. The germline V gene has CDR1 LGHDT and CDR2 YNNKEL (reference sequence). J was trimmed by 9 bases and V by 5 bases; bases with no gene match: 6. The CDR3 totals 13 residues. The CDR3 region is CASSITTGGQAFF. The CDR3 coding sequence is TGTGCCAGCAGCATAACGACAGGGGGCCAAGCTTTCTTT.

The rearrangement links TRBV3-1 (or the pseudogene TRBV3-2) to TRBJ1-1; D is perhaps TRBD1 (5 bases). The CDR3 consists of 13 residues. Trimming took off 3 bases at V and 8 bases at J, with 13 bases between the two ends. Germline-derived CDR1 and CDR2 are LGHDT and YNNKEL (reference sequence). CDR3 sequence: CASSHSSGEEAFF. The CDR3 bases are TGTGCCAGCAGCCATTCGTCGGGGGAAGAAGCTTTCTTT.